The 10 T cell receptor beta chains in this list originate from one sample, sequenced in a study of cytotoxic CD8 clonotypes in ibrutinib-treated CLL. TCRdb keeps only in-frame clones here, not all; method: immunoSEQ multiplex PCR. The sample contains around 140,000 clones, 80% to 90% of which appear only once. The sequenced sample was PBMCs, obtained after 24 months of ibrutinib treatment. The receptor source for this set is a human donor with chronic lymphocytic leukemia.

The DNA of the CDR3 is TGTGCCAGCAGCCCTAGGGGGAATTCCTACAATGAGCAGTTCTTC. It yields the protein CASSPRGNSYNEQFF. This chain uses TRBV9 with TRBJ2-1; TRBD1 is a possible D gene (6 bases). CDR1 is SGDLS, CDR2 YYNGEE, per germline. The V gene lost 4 bases and the J gene lost 1 base, with 12 bases spanning the gap. CDR3 length: 15 residues.

The chain links TRBV6-1 to TRBJ1-6; 7 positions match TRBD1. This CDR3 has 15 residues. Germline CDR1 is MNHNS and CDR2 is SASEGT. Trimming cost V 3 bases and J 8 bases; bases outside gene matches: 7. CDR3 sequence: CASSELPGGYSPLHF. The DNA for the CDR3 is TGTGCCAGCAGTGAGCTGCCAGGGGGTTATTCACCCCTCCACTTT.

The chain links TRBV2 to TRBJ2-3, with D uncertain. Germline CDR1 reads SNHLY; CDR2 reads FYNNEI. V lost 8 bases to trimming and J lost 0 bases, with 15 bases between them. The length of the CDR3 is 15 residues. The CDR3 region has the DNA TGTGCCAGCGCCAAGAGGCAGACTAGCACAGATACGCAGTATTTT. This sequence encodes CASAKRQTSTDTQYF.

This chain links TRBV7-2 with TRBJ2-1, with 11 bases lining up with TRBD2. The germline CDR1 and CDR2 sequences are SGHTA and FQGNSA. The CDR3 spans 11 residues. After removal of 7 bases from V and 16 bases from J, the junction contained 6 bases not matched to a gene. Here the CDR3 DNA reads TGTGCCAGCACTCGGACTAGCGGGTTTTTCTTC. Translation: CASTRTSGFFF.

This clone was detected only once. The chain couples TRBV21-1 to TRBJ1-5. TRBV21-1 is assigned pseudogene status. The CDR3 loop spans 21 amino acids. This CDR3 is CASSKEGPPVGRFDGNQPQHF. The CDR3 DNA reads as TGTGCCAGCAGCAAAGAGGGCCCGCCGGTAGGTAGATTCGATGGCAATCAGCCCCAGCATTTT.

V gene TRBV5-6 combines with J gene TRBJ1-1; D not resolved. The ends were cut back, 5 bases at V and 5 bases at J, with 7 bases in the middle. Germline V gene data show CDR1 as SGHDT and CDR2 as YYEEEE. The CDR3 runs to 11 residues. CDR3 in DNA: TGTGCCAGCAGTTCCCCTACTGAAGCTTTCTTT. Translation: CASSSPTEAFF.

This chain uses TRBV5-6 with TRBJ1-5; D is unclear. V was pared by 4 bases and J by 9 bases, with 14 bases between. The CDR3 is made up of 13 amino acids. Germline V gives CDR1 SGHDT, CDR2 YYEEEE. The CDR3 loop reads CASSPNARGPQHF. The CDR3 nucleotides are TGTGCCAGCAGCCCTAACGCCCGGGGGCCCCAGCATTTT.

The chain has TRBV4-1 and TRBJ1-1; D is undetermined. This CDR3 contains 14 residues. V was shortened by 1 base and J by 0 bases, with 6 bases between the two germline ends. Germline values: CDR1 MGHRA, CDR2 YSYEKL. CDR3 nucleotide sequence: TGCGCCAGCAGCCAAGCCGGGATGAACACTGAAGCTTTCTTT. Amino acids: CASSQAGMNTEAFF.

The genes are TRBV7-2 and TRBJ1-5; D might be TRBD1 (5 bases). V shed 3 bases and J shed 7 bases, with 10 bases lying between them. Germline V gene sequence: CDR1 SGHTA, CDR2 FQGNSA. This CDR3 is 13 amino acids long. Written as DNA, the CDR3 is TGTGCCAGCAGCTTCAGGGTAGGGCAGCCCCAGCATTTT. Translation: CASSFRVGQPQHF. Full variable domain (rest looked up from reference TRBV7-2 and TRBJ1-5): GAGVSQSPSNKVTEKGKDVELRCDPISGHTALYWYRQSLGQGLEFLIYFQGNSAPDKSGLPSDRFSAERTGGSVSTLTIQRTQQEDSAVYLCASSFRVGQPQHFGDGTRLSIL.

V usage is TRBV11-3 and J usage is TRBJ2-1; D not certain. Trimming shortened V by 8 bases and J by 5 bases, and 10 bases separated the two germline ends. This CDR3 contains 12 residues. Germline loops: CDR1 SGHNT, CDR2 YENEEA. CDR3 sequence reads: CASAGPDNEQFF. The DNA for the CDR3 is TGTGCCAGCGCTGGGCCCGACAATGAGCAGTTCTTC.